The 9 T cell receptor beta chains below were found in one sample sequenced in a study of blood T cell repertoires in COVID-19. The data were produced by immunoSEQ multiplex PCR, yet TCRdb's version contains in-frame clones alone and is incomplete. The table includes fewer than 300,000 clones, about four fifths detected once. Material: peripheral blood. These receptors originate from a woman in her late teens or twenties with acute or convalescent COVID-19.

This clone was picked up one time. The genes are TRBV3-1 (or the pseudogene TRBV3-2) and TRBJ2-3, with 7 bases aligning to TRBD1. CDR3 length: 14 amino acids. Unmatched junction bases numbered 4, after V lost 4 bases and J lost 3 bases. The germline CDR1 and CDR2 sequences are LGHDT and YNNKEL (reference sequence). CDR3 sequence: CASSLRTGTDTQYF. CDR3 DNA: TGTGCCAGCAGCCTCCGGACAGGTACAGATACGCAGTATTTT.

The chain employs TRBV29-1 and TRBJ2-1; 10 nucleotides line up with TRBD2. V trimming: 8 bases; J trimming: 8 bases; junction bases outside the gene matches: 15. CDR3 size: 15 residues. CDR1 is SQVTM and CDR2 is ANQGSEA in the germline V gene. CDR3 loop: CSTPSGSGRGDEQFF. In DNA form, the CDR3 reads TGCAGCACCCCAAGTGGCAGCGGGAGGGGGGATGAGCAGTTCTTC.

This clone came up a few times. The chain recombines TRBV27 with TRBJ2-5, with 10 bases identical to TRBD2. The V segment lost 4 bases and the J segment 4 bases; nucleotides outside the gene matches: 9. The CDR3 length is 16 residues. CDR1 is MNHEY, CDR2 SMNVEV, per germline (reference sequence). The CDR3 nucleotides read TGTGCCAGCAGTTCTTGGACTAGCGGCTACATAGAGACCCAGTACTTC. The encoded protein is CASSSWTSGYIETQYF.

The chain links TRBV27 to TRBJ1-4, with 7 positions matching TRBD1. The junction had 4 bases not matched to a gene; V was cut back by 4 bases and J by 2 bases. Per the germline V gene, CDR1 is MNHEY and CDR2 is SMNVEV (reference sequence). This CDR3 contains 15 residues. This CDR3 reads CASSYLGGTNEKLFF. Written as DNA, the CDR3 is TGTGCCAGCAGTTATCTAGGGGGCACTAATGAAAAACTGTTTTTT.

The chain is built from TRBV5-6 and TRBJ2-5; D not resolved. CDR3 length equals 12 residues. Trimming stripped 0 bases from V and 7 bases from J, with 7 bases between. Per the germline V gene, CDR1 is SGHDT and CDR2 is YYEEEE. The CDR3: CASSLDRVTQYF. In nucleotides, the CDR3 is TGTGCCAGCAGCTTGGATAGAGTGACCCAGTACTTC.

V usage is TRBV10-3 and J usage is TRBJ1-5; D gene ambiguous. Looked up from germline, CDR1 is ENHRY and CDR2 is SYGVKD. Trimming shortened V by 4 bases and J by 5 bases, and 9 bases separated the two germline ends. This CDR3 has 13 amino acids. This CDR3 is CAISGRSDQPQHF. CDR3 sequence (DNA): TGTGCCATCAGTGGTCGGTCCGATCAGCCCCAGCATTTT.

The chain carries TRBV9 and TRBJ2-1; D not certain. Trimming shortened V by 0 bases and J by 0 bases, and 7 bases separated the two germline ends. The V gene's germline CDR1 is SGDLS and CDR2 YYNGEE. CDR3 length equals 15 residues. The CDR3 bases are TGTGCCAGCAGCGTAGCGGGTACCTCCTACAATGAGCAGTTCTTC. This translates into CASSVAGTSYNEQFF. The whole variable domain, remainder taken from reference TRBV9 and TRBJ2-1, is DSGVTQTPKHLITATGQRVTLRCSPRSGDLSVYWYQQSLDQGLQFLIQYYNGEERAKGNILERFSAQQFPDLHSELNLSSLELGDSALYFCASSVAGTSYNEQFFGPGTRLTVL.

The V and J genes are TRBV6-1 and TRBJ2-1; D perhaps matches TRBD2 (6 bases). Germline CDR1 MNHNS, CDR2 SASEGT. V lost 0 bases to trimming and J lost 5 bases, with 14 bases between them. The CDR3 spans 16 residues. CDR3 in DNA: TGTGCCAGCAGTGAAGCTGAAGGGCGGGGTGACAATGAGCAGTTCTTC. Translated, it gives CASSEAEGRGDNEQFF.

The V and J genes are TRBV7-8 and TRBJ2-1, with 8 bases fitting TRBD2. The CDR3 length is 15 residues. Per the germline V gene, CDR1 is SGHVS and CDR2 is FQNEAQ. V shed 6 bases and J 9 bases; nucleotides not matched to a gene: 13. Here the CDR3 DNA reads TGTGCCAGCAGTAAAAATAGCGGGATTGCAGGTGAGCAGTTCTTC. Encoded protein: CASSKNSGIAGEQFF.